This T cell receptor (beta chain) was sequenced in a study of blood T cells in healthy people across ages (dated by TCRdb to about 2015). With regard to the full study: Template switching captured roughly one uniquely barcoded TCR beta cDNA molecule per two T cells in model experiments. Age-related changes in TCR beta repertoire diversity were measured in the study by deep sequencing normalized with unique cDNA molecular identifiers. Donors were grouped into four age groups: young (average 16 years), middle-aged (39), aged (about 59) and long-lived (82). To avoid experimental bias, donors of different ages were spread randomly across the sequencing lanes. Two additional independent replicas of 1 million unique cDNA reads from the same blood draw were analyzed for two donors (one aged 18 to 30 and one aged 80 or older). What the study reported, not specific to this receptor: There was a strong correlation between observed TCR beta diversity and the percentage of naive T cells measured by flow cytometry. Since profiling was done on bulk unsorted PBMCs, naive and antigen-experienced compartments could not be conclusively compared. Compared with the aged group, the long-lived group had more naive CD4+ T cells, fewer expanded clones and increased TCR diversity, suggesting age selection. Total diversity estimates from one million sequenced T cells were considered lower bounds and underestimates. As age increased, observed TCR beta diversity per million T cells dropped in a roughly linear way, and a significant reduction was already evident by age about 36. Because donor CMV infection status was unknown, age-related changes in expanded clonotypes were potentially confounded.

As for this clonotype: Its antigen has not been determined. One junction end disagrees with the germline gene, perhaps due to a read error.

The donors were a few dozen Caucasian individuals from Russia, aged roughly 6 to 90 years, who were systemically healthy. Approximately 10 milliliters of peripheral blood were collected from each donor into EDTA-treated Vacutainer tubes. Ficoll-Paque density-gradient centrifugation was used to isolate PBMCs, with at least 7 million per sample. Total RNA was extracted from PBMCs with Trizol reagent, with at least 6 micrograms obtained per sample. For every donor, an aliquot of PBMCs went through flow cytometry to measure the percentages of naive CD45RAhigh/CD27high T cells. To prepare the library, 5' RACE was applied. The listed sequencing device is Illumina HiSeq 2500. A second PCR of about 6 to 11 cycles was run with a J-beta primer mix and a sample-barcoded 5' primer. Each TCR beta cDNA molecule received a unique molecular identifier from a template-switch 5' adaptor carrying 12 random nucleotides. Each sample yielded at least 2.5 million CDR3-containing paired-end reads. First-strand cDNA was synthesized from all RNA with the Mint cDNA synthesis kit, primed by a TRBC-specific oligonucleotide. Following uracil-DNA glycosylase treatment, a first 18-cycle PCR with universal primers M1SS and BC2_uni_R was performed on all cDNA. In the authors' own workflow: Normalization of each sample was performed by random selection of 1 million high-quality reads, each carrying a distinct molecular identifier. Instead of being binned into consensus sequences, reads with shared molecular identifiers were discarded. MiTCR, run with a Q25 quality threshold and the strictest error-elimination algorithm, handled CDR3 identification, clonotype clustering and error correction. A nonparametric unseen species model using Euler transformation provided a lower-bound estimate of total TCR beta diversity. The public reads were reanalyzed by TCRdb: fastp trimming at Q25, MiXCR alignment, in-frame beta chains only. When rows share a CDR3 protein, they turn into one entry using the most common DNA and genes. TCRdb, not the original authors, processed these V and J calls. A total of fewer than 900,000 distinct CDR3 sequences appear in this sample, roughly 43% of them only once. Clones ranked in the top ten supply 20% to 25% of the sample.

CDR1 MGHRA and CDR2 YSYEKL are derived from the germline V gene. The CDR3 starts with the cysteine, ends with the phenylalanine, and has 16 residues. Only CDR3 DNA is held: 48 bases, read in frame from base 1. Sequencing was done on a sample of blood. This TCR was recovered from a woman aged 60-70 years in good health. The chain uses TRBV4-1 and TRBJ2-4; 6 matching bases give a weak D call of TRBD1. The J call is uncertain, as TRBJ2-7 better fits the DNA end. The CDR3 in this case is CAGSQDGPGDGDEQYF. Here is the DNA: TGCGCCGGCAGCCAAGATGGGCCAGGGGATGGGGACGAGCAGTACTTC.